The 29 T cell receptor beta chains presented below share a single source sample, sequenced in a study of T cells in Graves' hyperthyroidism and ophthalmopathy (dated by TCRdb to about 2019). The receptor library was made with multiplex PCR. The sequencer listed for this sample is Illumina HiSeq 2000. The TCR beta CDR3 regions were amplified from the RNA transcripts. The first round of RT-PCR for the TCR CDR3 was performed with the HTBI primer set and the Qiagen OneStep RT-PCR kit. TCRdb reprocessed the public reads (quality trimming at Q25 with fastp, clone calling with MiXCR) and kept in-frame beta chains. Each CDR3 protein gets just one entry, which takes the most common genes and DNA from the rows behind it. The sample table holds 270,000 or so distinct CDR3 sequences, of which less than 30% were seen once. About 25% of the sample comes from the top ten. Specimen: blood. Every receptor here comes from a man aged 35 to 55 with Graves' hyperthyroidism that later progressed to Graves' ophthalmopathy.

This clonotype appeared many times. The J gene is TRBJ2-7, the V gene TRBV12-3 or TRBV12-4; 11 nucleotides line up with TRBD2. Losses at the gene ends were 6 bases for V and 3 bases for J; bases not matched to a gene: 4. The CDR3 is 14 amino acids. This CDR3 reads CASSHGTSGYEQYF. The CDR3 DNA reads TGTGCCAGCAGCCATGGGACTAGCGGCTACGAGCAGTACTTC.

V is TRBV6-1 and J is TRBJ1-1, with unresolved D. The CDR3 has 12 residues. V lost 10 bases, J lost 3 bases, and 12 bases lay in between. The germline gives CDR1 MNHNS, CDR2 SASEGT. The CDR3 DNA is TGTGCCACACGAGACCAGGACACTGAAGCTTTCTTT. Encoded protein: CATRDQDTEAFF.

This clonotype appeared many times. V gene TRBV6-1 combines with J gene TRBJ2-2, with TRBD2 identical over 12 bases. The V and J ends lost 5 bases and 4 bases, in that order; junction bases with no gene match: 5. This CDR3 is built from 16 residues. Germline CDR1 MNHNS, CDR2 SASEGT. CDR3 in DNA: TGTGCCAGCAGTAGCCTAGCGGGAGGGAGCACCGGGGAGCTGTTTTTT. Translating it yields CASSSLAGGSTGELFF.

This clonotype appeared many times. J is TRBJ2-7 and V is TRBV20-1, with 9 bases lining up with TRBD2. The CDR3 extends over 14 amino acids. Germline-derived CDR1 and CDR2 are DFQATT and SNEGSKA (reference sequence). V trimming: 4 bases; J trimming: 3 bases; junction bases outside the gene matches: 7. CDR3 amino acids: CSAKLPSGIYEQYF. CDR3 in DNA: TGCAGTGCTAAGTTGCCTAGCGGGATCTACGAGCAGTACTTC.

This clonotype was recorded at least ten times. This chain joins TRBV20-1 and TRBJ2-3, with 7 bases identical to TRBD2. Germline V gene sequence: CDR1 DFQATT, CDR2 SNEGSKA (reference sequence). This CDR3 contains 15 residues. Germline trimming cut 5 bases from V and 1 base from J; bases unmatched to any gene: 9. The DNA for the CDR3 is TGCAGTGCTGCCCGCGGGAGAGGGCGCACAGATACGCAGTATTTT. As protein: CSAARGRGRTDTQYF.

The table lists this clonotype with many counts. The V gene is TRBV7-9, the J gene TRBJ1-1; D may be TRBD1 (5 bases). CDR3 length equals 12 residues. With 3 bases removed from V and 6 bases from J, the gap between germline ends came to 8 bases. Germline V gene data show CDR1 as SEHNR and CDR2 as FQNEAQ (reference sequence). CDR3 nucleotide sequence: TGTGCCAGCAGCTTCGGGGCAGCTGAAGCTTTCTTT. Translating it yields CASSFGAAEAFF. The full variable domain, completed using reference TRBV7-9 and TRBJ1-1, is DTGVSQNPRHKITKRGQNVTFRCDPISEHNRLYWYRQTLGQGPEFLTYFQNEAQLEKSRLLSDRFSAERPKGSFSTLEIQRTEQGDSAMYLCASSFGAAEAFFGQGTRLTVV.

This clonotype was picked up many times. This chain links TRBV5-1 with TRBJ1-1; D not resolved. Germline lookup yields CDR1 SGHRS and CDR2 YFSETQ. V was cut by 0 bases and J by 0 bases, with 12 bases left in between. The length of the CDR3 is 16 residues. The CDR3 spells CASSLDSVRVNTEAFF. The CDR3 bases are TGCGCCAGCAGCTTGGATTCGGTGAGAGTGAACACTGAAGCTTTCTTT.

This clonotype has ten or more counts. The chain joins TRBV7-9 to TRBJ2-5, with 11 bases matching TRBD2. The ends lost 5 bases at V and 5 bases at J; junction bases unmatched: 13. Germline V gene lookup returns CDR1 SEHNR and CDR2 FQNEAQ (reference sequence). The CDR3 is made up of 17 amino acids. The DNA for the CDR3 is TGTGCCAGCAGCACCCCCGTTGAACTAGCGGGAGATGAGACCCAGTACTTC. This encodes CASSTPVELAGDETQYF. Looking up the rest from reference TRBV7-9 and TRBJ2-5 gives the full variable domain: DTGVSQNPRHKITKRGQNVTFRCDPISEHNRLYWYRQTLGQGPEFLTYFQNEAQLEKSRLLSDRFSAERPKGSFSTLEIQRTEQGDSAMYLCASSTPVELAGDETQYFGPGTRLLVL.

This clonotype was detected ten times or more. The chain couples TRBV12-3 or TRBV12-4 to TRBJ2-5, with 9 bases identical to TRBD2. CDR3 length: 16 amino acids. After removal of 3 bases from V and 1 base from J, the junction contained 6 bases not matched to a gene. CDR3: CASSLGPAGGQETQYF. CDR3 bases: TGTGCCAGCAGTTTGGGCCCAGCGGGAGGCCAAGAGACCCAGTACTTC.

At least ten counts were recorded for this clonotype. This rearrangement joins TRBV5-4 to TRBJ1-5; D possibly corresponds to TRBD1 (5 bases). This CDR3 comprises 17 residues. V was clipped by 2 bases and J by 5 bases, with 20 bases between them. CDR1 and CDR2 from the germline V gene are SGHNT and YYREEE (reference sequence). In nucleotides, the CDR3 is TGTGCCAGCAGCTTAGATCAGGGTGGTCGCCCCGATCAGCCCCAGCATTTT. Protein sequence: CASSLDQGGRPDQPQHF.

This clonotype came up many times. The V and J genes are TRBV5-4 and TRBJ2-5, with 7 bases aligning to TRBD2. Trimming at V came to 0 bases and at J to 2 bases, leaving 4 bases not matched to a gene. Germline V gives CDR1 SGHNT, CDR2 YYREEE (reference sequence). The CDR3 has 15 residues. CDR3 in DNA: TGTGCCAGCAGCTTGGGGGTAGCGGGTCAAGAGACCCAGTACTTC. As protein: CASSLGVAGQETQYF.

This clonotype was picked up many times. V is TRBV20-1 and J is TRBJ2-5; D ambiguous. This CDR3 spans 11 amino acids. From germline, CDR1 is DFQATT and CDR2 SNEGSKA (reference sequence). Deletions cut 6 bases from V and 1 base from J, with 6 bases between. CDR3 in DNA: TGCAGTGCCGCTATCCAAGAGACCCAGTACTTC. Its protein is CSAAIQETQYF.

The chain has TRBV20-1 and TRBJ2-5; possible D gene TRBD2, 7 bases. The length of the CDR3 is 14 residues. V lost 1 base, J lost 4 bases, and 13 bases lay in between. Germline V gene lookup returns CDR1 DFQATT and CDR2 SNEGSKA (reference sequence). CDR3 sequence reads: CSARGGGGRETQYF. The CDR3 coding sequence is TGCAGTGCTAGAGGAGGGGGAGGGAGAGAGACCCAGTACTTC.

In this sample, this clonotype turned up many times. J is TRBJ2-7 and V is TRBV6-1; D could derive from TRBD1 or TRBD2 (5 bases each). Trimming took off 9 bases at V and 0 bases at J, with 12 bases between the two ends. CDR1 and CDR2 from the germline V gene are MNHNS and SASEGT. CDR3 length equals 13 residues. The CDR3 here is CASQVGDSYEQYF. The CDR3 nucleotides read TGTGCCAGTCAAGTGGGGGACTCCTACGAGCAGTACTTC.

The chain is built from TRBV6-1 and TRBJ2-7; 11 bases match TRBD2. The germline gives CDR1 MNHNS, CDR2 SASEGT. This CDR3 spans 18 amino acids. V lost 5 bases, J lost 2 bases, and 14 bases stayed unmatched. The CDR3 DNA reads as TGTGCCAGCAGTCGAATACCGGGACTAGCGGCAGTTGCCTACGAGCAGTACTTC. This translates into CASSRIPGLAAVAYEQYF.

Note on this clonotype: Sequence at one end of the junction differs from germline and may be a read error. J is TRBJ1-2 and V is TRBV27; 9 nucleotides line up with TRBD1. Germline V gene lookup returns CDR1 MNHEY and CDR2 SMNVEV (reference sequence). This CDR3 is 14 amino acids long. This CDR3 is CAISLDRGLYGYTF. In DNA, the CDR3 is TGTGCCATCAGTTTGGACAGGGGACTCTATGGCTACACCTTC.

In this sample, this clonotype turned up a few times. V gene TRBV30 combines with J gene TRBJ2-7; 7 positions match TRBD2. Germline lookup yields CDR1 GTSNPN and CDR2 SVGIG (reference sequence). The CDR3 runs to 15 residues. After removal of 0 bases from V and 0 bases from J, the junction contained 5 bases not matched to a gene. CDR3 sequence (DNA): TGTGCCTGGAGTGTACTTGGGACTACCTCCTACGAGCAGTACTTC. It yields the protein CAWSVLGTTSYEQYF.

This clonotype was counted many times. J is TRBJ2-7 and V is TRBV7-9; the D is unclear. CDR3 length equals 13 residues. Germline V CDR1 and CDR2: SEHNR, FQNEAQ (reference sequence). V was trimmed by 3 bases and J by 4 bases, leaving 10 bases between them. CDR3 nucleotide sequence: TGTGCCAGCAGCTTTTTCGGCACTTACGAGCAGTACTTC. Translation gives CASSFFGTYEQYF. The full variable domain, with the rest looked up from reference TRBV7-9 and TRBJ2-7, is DTGVSQNPRHKITKRGQNVTFRCDPISEHNRLYWYRQTLGQGPEFLTYFQNEAQLEKSRLLSDRFSAERPKGSFSTLEIQRTEQGDSAMYLCASSFFGTYEQYFGPGTRLTVT.

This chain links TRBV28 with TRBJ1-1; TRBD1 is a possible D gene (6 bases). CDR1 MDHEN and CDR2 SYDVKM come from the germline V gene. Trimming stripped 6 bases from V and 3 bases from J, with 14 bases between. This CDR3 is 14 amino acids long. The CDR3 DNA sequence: TGTGCCAGCAGGAAGACAGGACGGGACACTGAAGCTTTCTTT. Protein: CASRKTGRDTEAFF.

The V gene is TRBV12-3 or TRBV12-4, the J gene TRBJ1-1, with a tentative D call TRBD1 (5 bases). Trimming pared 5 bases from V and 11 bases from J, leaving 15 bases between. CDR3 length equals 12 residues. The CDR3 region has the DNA TGTGCCAGCAGTCCCGGGGGGATTAGGGCTTTCTTT. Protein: CASSPGGIRAFF.

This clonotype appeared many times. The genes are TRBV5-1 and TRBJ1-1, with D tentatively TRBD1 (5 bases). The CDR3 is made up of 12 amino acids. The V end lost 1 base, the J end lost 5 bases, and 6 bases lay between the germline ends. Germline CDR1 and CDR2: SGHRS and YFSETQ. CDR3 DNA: TGCGCCAGCAGCTTGCCAGGGACTGAAGCTTTCTTT. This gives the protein CASSLPGTEAFF. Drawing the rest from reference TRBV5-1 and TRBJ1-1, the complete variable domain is KAGVTQTPRYLIKTRGQQVTLSCSPISGHRSVSWYQQTPGQGLQFLFEYFSETQRNKGNFPGRFSGRQFSNSRSEMNVSTLELGDSALYLCASSLPGTEAFFGQGTRLTVV.

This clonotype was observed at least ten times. The CDR3 reads CASTIGLAGRRTGELFF. CDR3 coding DNA: TGTGCCAGCACCATCGGACTAGCGGGACGTCGGACCGGGGAGCTGTTTTTT. V is TRBV6-2 or TRBV6-3 and J is TRBJ2-2, with 12 bases identical to TRBD2. Unmatched junction bases numbered 11, after V lost 7 bases and J lost 5 bases. The CDR3 has 17 amino acids. CDR1 is MNHEY, CDR2 SVGEGT, per germline.

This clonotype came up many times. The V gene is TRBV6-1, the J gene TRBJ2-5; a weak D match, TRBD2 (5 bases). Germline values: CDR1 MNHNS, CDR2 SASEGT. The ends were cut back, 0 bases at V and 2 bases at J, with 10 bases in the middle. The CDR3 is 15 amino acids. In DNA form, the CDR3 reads TGTGCCAGCAGTGAAGCGAGGGAGCTACAAGAGACCCAGTACTTC. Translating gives CASSEARELQETQYF.

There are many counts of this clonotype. CDR3 DNA: TGTGCCAGCAGTTTTGCAGGGTCCTCCTACGAGCAGTACTTC. It translates to CASSFAGSSYEQYF. The chain employs TRBV27 and TRBJ2-7; D is perhaps TRBD1 (5 bases). The length of the CDR3 is 14 residues. V shed 3 bases and J shed 0 bases, with 9 bases lying between them. Germline V gives CDR1 MNHEY, CDR2 SMNVEV (reference sequence).

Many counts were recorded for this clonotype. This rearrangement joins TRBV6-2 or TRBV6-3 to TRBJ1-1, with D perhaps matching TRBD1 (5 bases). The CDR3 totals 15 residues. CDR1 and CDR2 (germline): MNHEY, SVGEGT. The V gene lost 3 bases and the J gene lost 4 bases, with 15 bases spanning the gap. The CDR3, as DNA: TGTGCCAGCAGTTATTTGAGGGTCGGGGGCACTGAAGCTTTCTTT. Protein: CASSYLRVGGTEAFF.

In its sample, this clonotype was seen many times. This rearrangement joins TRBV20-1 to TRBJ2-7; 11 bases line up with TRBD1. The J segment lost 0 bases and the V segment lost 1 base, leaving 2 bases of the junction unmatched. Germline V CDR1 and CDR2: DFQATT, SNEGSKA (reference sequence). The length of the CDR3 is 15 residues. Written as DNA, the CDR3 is TGCAGTGCTAGAGTGGGACAGGGGGGCTCCTACGAGCAGTACTTC. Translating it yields CSARVGQGGSYEQYF.

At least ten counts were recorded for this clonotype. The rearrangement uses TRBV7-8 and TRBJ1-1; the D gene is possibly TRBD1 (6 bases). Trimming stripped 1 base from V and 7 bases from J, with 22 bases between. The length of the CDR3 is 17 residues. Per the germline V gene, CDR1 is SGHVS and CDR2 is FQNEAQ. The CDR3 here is CASSLVGGGTPLGEAFF. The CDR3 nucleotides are TGTGCCAGCAGCTTAGTAGGGGGAGGGACCCCTCTGGGTGAAGCTTTCTTT.

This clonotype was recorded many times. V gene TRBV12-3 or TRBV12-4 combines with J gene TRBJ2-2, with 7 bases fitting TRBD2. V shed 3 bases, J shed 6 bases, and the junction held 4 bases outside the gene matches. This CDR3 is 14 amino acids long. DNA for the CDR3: TGTGCCAGCAGTTTCCGGGAGGAAGCCGGGGAGCTGTTTTTT. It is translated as CASSFREEAGELFF.

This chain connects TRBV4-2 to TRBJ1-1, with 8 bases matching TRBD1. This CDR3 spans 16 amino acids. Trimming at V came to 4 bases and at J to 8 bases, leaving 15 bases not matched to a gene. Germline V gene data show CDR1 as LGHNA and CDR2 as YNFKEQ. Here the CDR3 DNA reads TGTGCCAGCAGCCCCCTGATGGGACAGGCGAGAAGCGAAGCTTTCTTT. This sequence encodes CASSPLMGQARSEAFF.